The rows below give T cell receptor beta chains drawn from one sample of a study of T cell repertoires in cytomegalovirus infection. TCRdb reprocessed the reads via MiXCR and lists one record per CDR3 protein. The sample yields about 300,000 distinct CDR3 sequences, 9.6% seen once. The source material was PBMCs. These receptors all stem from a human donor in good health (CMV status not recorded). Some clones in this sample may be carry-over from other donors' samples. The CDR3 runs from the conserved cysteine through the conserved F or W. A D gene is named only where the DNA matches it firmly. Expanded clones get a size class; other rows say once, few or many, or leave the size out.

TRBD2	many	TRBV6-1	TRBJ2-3	TGTGCCAGCAGTTCGCCTAGCGGGGGTACAACAACTAGCACAGATACGCAGTATTTT	CASSSPSGGTTTSTDTQYF
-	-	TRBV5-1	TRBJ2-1	TGCGCCAGCAGCTTGGAGGGTCCCCTCGGGGTTGAGCAGTTCTTC	CASSLEGPLGVEQFF
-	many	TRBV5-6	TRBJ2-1	TGTGCCAGCAGTCGGGCCAATGAGCAGTTCTTC	CASSRANEQFF
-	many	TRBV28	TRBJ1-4	TGTGCCAGCAGCGATTTTAATGAAAAACTGTTTTTT	CASSDFNEKLFF
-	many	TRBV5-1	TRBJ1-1	TGCGCCAGCAGCGGCGAAAGTCTGAACACTGAAGCTTTCTTT	CASSGESLNTEAFF
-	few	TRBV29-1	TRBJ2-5	TGCAGCGTTGGGGAGGGGGCGGCCCAGTACTTC	CSVGEGAAQYF
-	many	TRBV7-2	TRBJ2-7	TGTGCCAGCAGCGACTACCTGAGCTCCTACGAGCAGTACTTC	CASSDYLSSYEQYF
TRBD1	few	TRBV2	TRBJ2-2	TGTGCCAGCAGCGCCGGTAGGACAGGGCTCACCGGGGAGCTGTTTTTT	CASSAGRTGLTGELFF
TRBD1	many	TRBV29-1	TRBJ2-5	TGCAGCGTTGACAGGGGGCAAGGAGAGACCCAGTACTTC	CSVDRGQGETQYF
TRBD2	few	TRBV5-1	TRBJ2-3	TGCGCCAGCAGCTCCCCAACTAGCGGGGGTGTCACAGATACGCAGTATTTT	CASSSPTSGGVTDTQYF
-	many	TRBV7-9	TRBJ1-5	TGTGCCAGCAGCTTAACGGACCTCAATCAGCCCCAGCATTTT	CASSLTDLNQPQHF
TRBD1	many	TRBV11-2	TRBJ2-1	TGTGCCAGCAGCTTAGGACGGACAGGGGACTCCTACAATGAGCAGTTCTTC	CASSLGRTGDSYNEQFF
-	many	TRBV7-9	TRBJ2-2	TGTGCCAGCAGCTTACCTTCAATCTCCACCGGGGAGCTGTTTTTT	CASSLPSISTGELFF
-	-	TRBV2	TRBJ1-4	TGTGCCAGCAGTGAACGAGGGGGAAAGGAAGAAAAACTGTTTTTT	CASSERGGKEEKLFF
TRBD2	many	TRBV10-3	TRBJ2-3	TGTGCCATCAGTGGGGCACAGCGGGGGATAGCAGATACGCAGTATTTT	CAISGAQRGIADTQYF
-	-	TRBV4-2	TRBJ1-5	TGTGCCAGCAGCCAAGATTTGGAGACAAGGGGAACCTATTGCAATCAGCCCCAGCATTTT	CASSQDLETRGTYCNQPQHF
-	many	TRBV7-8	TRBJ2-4	TGTGCCAGCAGCCTGCGGAGTGTGGCCAAAAACATTCAGTACTTC	CASSLRSVAKNIQYF
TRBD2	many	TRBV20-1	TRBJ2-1	TGCAGTGCTAGAGCCCTAGGACTAGCGGGGGCCTCCTACAATGAGCAGTTCTTC	CSARALGLAGASYNEQFF
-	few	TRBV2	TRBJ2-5	TGTGCCAGCAGTGAACGGCAGCCCCAAGAGACCCAGTACTTC	CASSERQPQETQYF
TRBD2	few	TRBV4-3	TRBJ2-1	TGCGCCAGCAGCCCGGGACTAGCGGGGGTACAGCAGTTCTTC	CASSPGLAGVQQFF
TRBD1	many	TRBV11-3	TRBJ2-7	TGTGCCAGCAGCCAGGGACAGGAGAGAGTCTACGAGCAGTACTTC	CASSQGQERVYEQYF
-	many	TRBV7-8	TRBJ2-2	TGTGCCAGCAGTCACAGGGTAATCGACACCGGGGAGCTGTTTTTT	CASSHRVIDTGELFF
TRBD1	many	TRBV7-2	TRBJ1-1	TGTGCCAGCAGCTTAGAAGGGACAGGGCGAACAGCTTTCTTT	CASSLEGTGRTAFF
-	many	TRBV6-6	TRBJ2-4	TGTGCCAGCAGCCCTCCCATAGGGGACCCACTATTCCGGTACTTC	CASSPPIGDPLFRYF
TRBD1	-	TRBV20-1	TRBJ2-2	TGCAGTGCTCCGGGACAGGAGAACACCGGGGAGCTGTTTTTT	CSAPGQENTGELFF
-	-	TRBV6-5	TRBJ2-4	TGTGCCAGCAGTCCGACAGGGTCGGGGGGCATTCAGTACTTC	CASSPTGSGGIQYF
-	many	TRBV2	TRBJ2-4	TGTGCCACCTCCTTCGAGACGAACATTCAGTACTTC	CATSFETNIQYF
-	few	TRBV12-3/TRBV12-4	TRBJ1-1	TGTGCCAGCACCCAGGGATTGCCGAACACTGAAGCTTTCTTT	CASTQGLPNTEAFF
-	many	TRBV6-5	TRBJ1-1	TGTGCCAGCAGTTACTCGGAGGTAGCCCGGGAAGCTTTCTTT	CASSYSEVAREAFF
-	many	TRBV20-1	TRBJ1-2	TGCAGTGCTGGGACGGACTATGGCTACACCTTC	CSAGTDYGYTF
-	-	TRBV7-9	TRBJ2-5	TGTGCCAGCAGCTTAACGTCGACAAACCCTCAAGAGACCCAGTACTTC	CASSLTSTNPQETQYF
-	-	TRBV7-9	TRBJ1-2	TGTGCCAGCAGCAACTACGGGGAAGCTAACTATGGCTACACCTTC	CASSNYGEANYGYTF